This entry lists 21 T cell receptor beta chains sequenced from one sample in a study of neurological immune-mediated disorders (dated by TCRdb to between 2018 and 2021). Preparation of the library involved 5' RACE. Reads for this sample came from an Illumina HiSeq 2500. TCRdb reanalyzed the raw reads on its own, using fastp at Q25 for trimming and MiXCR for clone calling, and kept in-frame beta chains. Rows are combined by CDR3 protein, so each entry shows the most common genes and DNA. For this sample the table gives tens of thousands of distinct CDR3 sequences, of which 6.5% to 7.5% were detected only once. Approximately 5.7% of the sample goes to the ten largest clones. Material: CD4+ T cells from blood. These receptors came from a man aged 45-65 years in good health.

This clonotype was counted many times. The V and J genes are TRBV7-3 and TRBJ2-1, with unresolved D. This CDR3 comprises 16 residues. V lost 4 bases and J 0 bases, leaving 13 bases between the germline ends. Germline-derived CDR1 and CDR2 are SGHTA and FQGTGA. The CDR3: CASSSTPSLSYNEQFF. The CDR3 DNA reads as TGTGCCAGCAGCTCCACCCCTAGTCTCTCCTACAATGAGCAGTTCTTC.

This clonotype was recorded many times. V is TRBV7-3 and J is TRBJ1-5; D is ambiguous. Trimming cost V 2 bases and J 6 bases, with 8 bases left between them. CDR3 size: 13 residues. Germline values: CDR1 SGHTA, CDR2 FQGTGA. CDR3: CASSLDGIQPQHF. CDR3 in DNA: TGTGCCAGCAGCTTAGACGGGATTCAGCCCCAGCATTTT.

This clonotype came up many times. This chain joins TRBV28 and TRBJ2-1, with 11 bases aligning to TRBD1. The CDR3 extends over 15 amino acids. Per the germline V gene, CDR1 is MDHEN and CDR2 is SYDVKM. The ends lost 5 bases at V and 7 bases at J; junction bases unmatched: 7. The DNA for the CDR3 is TGTGCCAGCAGTCGGACAGGGGGCAATCGGAATGAGCAGTTCTTC. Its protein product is CASSRTGGNRNEQFF.

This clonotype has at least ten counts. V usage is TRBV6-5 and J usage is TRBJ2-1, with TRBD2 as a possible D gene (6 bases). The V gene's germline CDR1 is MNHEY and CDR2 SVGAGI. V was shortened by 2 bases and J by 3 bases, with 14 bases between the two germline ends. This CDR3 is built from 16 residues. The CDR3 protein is CASSYGGWGDYNEQFF. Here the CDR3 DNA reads TGTGCCAGCAGTTACGGCGGGTGGGGGGACTACAATGAGCAGTTCTTC.

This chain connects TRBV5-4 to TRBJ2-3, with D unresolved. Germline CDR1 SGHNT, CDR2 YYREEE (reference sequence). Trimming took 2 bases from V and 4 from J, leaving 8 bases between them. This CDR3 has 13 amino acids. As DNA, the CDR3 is TGTGCCAGCAGCTTCTATTCGGCAGATACGCAGTATTTT. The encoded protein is CASSFYSADTQYF.

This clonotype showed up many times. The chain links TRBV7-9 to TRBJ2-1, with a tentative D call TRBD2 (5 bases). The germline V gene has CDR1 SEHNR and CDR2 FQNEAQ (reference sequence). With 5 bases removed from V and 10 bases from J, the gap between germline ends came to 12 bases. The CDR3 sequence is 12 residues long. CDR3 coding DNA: TGTGCCAGCAGCCCCACAACGGGGGAGCAGTTCTTC. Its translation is CASSPTTGEQFF.

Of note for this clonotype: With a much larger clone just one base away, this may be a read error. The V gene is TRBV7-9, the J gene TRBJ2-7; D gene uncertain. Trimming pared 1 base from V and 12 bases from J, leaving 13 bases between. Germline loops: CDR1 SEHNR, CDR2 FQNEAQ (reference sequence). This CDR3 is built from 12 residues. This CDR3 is CASSLDGFNGYF. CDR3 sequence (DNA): TGTGCCAGCAGCTTAGATGGGTTCAACGGGTACTTC.

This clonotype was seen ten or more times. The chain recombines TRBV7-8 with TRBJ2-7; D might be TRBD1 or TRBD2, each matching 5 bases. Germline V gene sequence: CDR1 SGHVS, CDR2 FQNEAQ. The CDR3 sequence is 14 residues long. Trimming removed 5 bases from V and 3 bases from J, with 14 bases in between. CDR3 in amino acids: CASSPAGAYYEQYF. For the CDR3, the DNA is TGTGCCAGCAGCCCAGCCGGGGCATACTACGAGCAGTACTTC.

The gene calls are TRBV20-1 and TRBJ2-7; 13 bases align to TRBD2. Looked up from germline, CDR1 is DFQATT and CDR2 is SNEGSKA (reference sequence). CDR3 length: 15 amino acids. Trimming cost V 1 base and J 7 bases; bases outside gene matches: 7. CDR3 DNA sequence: TGCAGTGCTAGAGCGACTAGCGGGAGGTCGCGGGAGCAGTACTTC. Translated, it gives CSARATSGRSREQYF.

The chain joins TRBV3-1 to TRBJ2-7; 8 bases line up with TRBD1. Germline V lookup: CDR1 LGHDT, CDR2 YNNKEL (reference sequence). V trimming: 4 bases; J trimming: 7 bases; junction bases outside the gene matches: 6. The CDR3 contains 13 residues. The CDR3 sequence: CASSRGTGGEQYF. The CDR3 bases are TGTGCCAGCAGCCGAGGGACAGGAGGGGAGCAGTACTTC.

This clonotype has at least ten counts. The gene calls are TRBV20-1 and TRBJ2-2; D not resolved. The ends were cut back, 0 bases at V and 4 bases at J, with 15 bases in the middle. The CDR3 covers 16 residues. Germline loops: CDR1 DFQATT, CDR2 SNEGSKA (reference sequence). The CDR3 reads CSARDARQLTTGELFF. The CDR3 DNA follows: TGCAGTGCTAGAGATGCAAGGCAGCTTACCACCGGGGAGCTGTTTTTT.

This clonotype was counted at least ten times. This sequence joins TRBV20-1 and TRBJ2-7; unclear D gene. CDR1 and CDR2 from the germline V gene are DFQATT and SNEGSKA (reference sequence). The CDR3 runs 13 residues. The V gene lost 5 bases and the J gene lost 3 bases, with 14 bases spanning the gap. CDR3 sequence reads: CSAASARHYEQYF. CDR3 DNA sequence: TGCAGTGCTGCTTCGGCCCGCCACTACGAGCAGTACTTC.

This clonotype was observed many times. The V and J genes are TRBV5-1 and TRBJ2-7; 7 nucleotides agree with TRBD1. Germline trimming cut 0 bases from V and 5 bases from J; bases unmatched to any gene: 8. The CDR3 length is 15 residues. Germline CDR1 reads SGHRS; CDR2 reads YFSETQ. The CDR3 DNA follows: TGCGCCAGCAGCTTGGCCCGACAGGGTATTGACGAGCAGTACTTC. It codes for CASSLARQGIDEQYF.

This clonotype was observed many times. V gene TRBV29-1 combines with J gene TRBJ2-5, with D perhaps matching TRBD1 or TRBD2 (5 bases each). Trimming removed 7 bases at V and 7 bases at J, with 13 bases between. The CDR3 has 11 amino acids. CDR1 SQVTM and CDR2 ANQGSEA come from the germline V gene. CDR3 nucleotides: TGCAGCGCTGAGAGGGGAGCGACCCAGTACTTC. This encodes CSAERGATQYF.

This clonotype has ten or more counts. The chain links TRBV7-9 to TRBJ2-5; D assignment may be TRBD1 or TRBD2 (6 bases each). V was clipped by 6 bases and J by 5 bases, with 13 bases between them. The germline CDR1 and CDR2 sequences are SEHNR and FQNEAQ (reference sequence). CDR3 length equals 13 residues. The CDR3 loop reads CASSLSGAETQYF. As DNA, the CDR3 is TGTGCCAGCAGTCTCTCGGGGGCTGAGACCCAGTACTTC.

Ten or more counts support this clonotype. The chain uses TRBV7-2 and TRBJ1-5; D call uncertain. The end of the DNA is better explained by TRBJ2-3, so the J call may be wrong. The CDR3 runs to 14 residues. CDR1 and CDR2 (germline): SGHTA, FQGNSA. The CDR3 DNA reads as TGTGCCAGCAGCTTAGATAGGGTTGTTCAGCCCCAGTATTTT. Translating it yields CASSLDRVVQPQYF.

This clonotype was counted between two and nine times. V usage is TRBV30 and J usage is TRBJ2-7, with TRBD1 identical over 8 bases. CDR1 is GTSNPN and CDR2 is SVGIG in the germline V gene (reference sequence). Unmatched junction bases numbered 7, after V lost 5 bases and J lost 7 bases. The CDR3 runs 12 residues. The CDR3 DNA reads TGTGCCTGGGCAGGACAGGGCGGGGAGCAGTACTTC. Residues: CAWAGQGGEQYF.

The CDR3 DNA reads TGTGCCAGCAGCTTGTTTGCGGGAGGGAACAATGAGCAGTTCTTC. It yields the protein CASSLFAGGNNEQFF. The chain employs TRBV5-5 and TRBJ2-1; TRBD2 agrees at 9 bases. J gave up 5 bases and V 1 base, and 4 bases lay outside the gene matches. CDR1 and CDR2 (germline): SGHKS, YYEKEE (reference sequence). The CDR3 spans 15 residues.

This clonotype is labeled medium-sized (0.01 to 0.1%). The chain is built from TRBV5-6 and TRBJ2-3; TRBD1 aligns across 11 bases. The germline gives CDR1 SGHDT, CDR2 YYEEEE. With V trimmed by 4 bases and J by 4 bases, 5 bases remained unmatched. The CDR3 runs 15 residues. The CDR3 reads CASSPGQGVADTQYF. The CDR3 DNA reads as TGTGCCAGCAGCCCGGGACAGGGGGTCGCAGATACGCAGTATTTT.

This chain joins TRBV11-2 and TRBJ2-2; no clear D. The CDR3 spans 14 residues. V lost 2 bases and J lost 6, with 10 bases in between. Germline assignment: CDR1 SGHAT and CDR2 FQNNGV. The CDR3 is CASSLIAAPGELFF. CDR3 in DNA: TGTGCCAGCAGCTTAATTGCCGCCCCCGGGGAGCTGTTTTTT.

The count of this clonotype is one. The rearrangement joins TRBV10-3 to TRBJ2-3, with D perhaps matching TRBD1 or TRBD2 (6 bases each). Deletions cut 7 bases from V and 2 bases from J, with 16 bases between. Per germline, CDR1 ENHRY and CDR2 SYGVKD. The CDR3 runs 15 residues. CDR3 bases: TGTGCCATCAAAGGGGGGCTAGCTGACACAGATACGCAGTATTTT. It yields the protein CAIKGGLADTDTQYF.